This T cell receptor (beta chain) was identified in a study of T cell responses to AZD1222 COVID-19 vaccine. Study findings and constraints: The study identified only a handful of AZD1222 recipients as seropositive at baseline.

Produced via immunoSEQ multiplex PCR; TCRdb's table is partial and in-frame only. The sample carries around 140,000 clones, 91% recorded once. This CDR3 is built from 13 residues. V lost 0 bases to trimming and J lost 6 bases, with 8 bases between them. Germline-derived CDR1 and CDR2 are SGHNT and YENEEA. Comment on this clone: The target antigen is unknown.

The chain carries TRBV11-3 and TRBJ1-1; D unresolved. This material consisted of peripheral blood, taken 28 days after the second dose of the MenACWY control vaccine. The sequence was collected from an adult who received the MenACWY meningococcal vaccine as a control. Here the CDR3 reads CASSLESGAEAFF. The CDR3 nucleotides read TGTGCCAGCAGCTTAGAGTCGGGTGCTGAAGCTTTCTTT.